A single TCR beta chain is shown here with its context. As yet, its antigen is unknown. Treatment noted: roughly 11-day PBMC culture with coronavirus spike peptide pools or control peptides (ViraFEST assay). TCR sequencing followed the expansion of antigen-specific T cells with peptide pools in ViraFEST. V was clipped by 7 bases and J by 1 base; unmatched bases: 2. CDR1 and CDR2 (germline): DFQATT, SNEGSKA (reference sequence). This CDR3 comprises 13 residues. This sample is drawn from a study of vaccination and CD4 T cells after COVID-19. Overall study: Convalescent patients gave post-COVID blood a median roughly 96 days post-diagnosis, range 35 to 161.

The Oncomine TCR Beta short-read assay sequenced DNA from cultured CD4+ T cells. Each CDR3 protein is one row after TCRdb ran MiXCR on the PCR reads. The sample has over 9,500 distinct CDR3 sequences, approximately 50% seen once. Whole-study results and caveats: A nonsignificant median increase from about 22 to 38 SARS-CoV-2-reactive clonotypes was observed.

The genes are TRBV20-1 and TRBJ2-3; 10 bases match TRBD2. Sequencing was done on a sample of CD4+ T cells from blood, cultured in vitro. The sequence came from a human donor who had recovered from COVID-19. The CDR3 DNA reads as TGCAGTGTCGGGACTAGCGGCACAGATACGCAGTATTTT. This sequence encodes CSVGTSGTDTQYF.